One and the same sample provided the 30 T cell receptor beta chains below, sequenced in a study of cytomegalovirus exposure and HLA in healthy donors. 60 Vbeta and 13 Jbeta primers were used in PCR. Sequencing used immunoSEQ multiplex PCR; TCRdb keeps in-frame clones, though not all of them. The table has roughly 150,000 clones, roughly 80% seen once. The specimen sequenced was PBMCs. The origin of the receptors is a male donor in good health and CMV-seronegative.

The V and J genes are TRBV15 and TRBJ2-4; possibly TRBD1 for D (6 bases). This CDR3 is built from 15 residues. V gave up 3 bases and J gave up 5 bases, with 14 bases separating them. Germline V CDR1 and CDR2: LNHNV, YYDKDF (reference sequence). In DNA, the CDR3 is TGTGCCACCAGCAGTGGGGGCTACTTACAAAACATTCAGTACTTC. Its protein is CATSSGGYLQNIQYF. Filled out from reference TRBV15 and TRBJ2-4, the complete variable domain reads DAMVIQNPRYQVTQFGKPVTLSCSQTLNHNVMYWYQQKSSQAPKLLFHYYDKDFNNEADTPDNFQSRRPNTSFCFLDIRSPGLGDTAMYLCATSSGGYLQNIQYFGAGTRLSVL.

This clone has a single count. This chain links TRBV7-9 with TRBJ2-2; D is perhaps TRBD1 (6 bases). V lost 0 bases to trimming and J lost 2 bases, with 7 bases between them. The CDR3 runs to 15 residues. CDR1 and CDR2 from the germline V gene are SEHNR and FQNEAQ (reference sequence). The CDR3 region is CASSLAGANTGELFF. Here the CDR3 DNA reads TGTGCCAGCAGCTTAGCGGGGGCAAACACCGGGGAGCTGTTTTTT.

V and J are TRBV5-3 and TRBJ2-7; 9 nucleotides match TRBD2. TRBV5-3 is placed among ORFs of uncertain function. V gave up 4 bases and J gave up 2 bases; unmatched junction bases: 10. The CDR3 has 16 residues. The CDR3 DNA sequence: TGTGCCAGAAGCGACCCGACTAGCGGAAAGCCCTACGAGCAGTACTTC. This translates into CARSDPTSGKPYEQYF.

The chain is built from TRBV6-6 and TRBJ2-1, with 9 bases lining up with TRBD2. CDR1 is MNHNY and CDR2 is SVGAGI in the germline V gene (reference sequence). J gave up 0 bases and V 8 bases, and 8 bases lay outside the gene matches. The length of the CDR3 is 16 residues. In DNA form, the CDR3 reads TGTGCCAGCCGAGGACTAGCGATCAGCTCCTACAATGAGCAGTTCTTC. It yields the protein CASRGLAISSYNEQFF.

The chain joins TRBV21-1 to TRBJ2-1; the table's D call TRBD2 went unverified against the DNA. TRBV21-1 is a listed pseudogene. CDR3 length: 20 amino acids. The CDR3 DNA reads TGTGCCAGCAGCCCTAGTCCTTTTCATTGGACTAGCGTTTCCAGGAATGAGCAGTTCTTC. As protein: CASSPSPFHWTSVSRNEQFF.

This clone was picked up a small number of times. The chain uses TRBV2 and TRBJ2-3; the D gene is possibly TRBD2 (7 bases). Per the germline V gene, CDR1 is SNHLY and CDR2 is FYNNEI. The length of the CDR3 is 15 residues. Deletions cut 4 bases from V and 4 bases from J, with 15 bases between. The CDR3 DNA sequence: TGTGCCAGCAGTGCGAGGGGGGGGATCGCAGATACGCAGTATTTT. This gives the protein CASSARGGIADTQYF. Drawing the rest from reference TRBV2 and TRBJ2-3, the complete variable domain is EPEVTQTPSHQVTQMGQEVILRCVPISNHLYFYWYRQILGQKVEFLVSFYNNEISEKSEIFDDQFSVERPDGSNFTLKIRSTKLEDSAMYFCASSARGGIADTQYFGPGTRLTVL.

The chain is built from TRBV28 and TRBJ2-7; tentative D call: TRBD2 (6 bases). The CDR3 is 12 residues long. Trimming took off 1 base at V and 7 bases at J, with 8 bases between the two ends. In germline, CDR1 is MDHEN, CDR2 SYDVKM. The DNA of the CDR3 is TGTGCCAGCAGTTTATCCGGGGGAGAGCAGTACTTC. It translates to CASSLSGGEQYF.

The chain recombines TRBV19 with TRBJ1-2; D gene ambiguous. V lost 2 bases, J lost 3 bases, and 7 bases lay in between. The CDR3 is 13 amino acids. Germline V gives CDR1 LNHDA, CDR2 SQIVND (reference sequence). In DNA form, the CDR3 reads TGTGCCAGTAGTATAAACATCGACTATGGCTACACCTTC. This encodes CASSINIDYGYTF.

This clone was seen a few times. The chain uses TRBV11-2 and TRBJ2-3; D is possibly TRBD2 (5 bases). Between the trimmed V and J ends, which lost 4 bases and 5 bases, there was a span of 10 bases. The CDR3 has 13 residues. Germline CDR1 and CDR2: SGHAT and FQNNGV. The CDR3 protein is CASSSIGGDTQYF. The CDR3, as DNA: TGTGCCAGCAGCTCCATTGGAGGAGATACGCAGTATTTT.

This clone was seen only once. The genes are TRBV7-3 and TRBJ1-2; 9 bases fit TRBD1. Looked up from germline, CDR1 is SGHTA and CDR2 is FQGTGA. V lost 6 bases, J lost 7 bases, and 6 bases stayed unmatched. The CDR3 sequence is 13 residues long. The CDR3 sequence: CASSLQGARGYTF. Here the CDR3 DNA reads TGTGCCAGCAGTCTACAGGGGGCGCGTGGCTACACCTTC. The variable domain in full, completed from reference TRBV7-3 and TRBJ1-2, reads GAGVSQTPSNKVTEKGKYVELRCDPISGHTALYWYRQSLGQGPEFLIYFQGTGAADDSGLPNDRFFAVRPEGSVSTLKIQRTERGDSAVYLCASSLQGARGYTFGSGTRLTVV.

The genes are TRBV9 and TRBJ1-1; D unclear. Germline lookup yields CDR1 SGDLS and CDR2 YYNGEE. V dropped 2 bases and J dropped 1 base, with 9 bases sitting between them. CDR3 length: 14 residues. In DNA form, the CDR3 reads TGTGCCAGCAGCGTCCGAGAAAGGAACACTGAAGCTTTCTTT. Translated: CASSVRERNTEAFF.

This clone was counted a single time. The rearrangement uses TRBV6-5 and TRBJ1-5; no firm D call. V dropped 2 bases and J dropped 1 base, with 9 bases sitting between them. This CDR3 region has 15 residues. From germline, CDR1 is MNHEY and CDR2 SVGAGI. This chain's CDR3 is CASSYEGRSNQPQHF. The CDR3 nucleotides read TGTGCCAGCAGTTACGAGGGTAGAAGCAATCAGCCCCAGCATTTT.

This clone was seen once. V is TRBV4-3 and J is TRBJ2-7; TRBD1 might be the D (6 bases). V dropped 4 bases and J dropped 3 bases, with 13 bases sitting between them. Germline CDR1 is LGHNA and CDR2 is YSLEER. This CDR3 spans 14 amino acids. The CDR3 sequence is CASSRTGQSYEQYF. In DNA form, the CDR3 reads TGCGCCAGCAGCCGGACCGGACAGAGCTACGAGCAGTACTTC.

The V and J genes are TRBV5-1 and TRBJ2-7, with D maybe TRBD1 (6 bases). V lost 0 bases and J lost 0, with 10 bases in between. CDR1 is SGHRS, CDR2 YFSETQ, per germline. This CDR3 is 15 amino acids long. CDR3 DNA: TGCGCCAGCAGCTTGGTGTTGGGGGCCTCCTACGAGCAGTACTTC. It encodes CASSLVLGASYEQYF.

The chain joins TRBV19 to TRBJ1-1; the D gene is possibly TRBD1 (5 bases). This CDR3 region has 14 residues. The germline CDR1 and CDR2 sequences are LNHDA and SQIVND (reference sequence). V was cut by 2 bases and J by 0 bases, with 7 bases left in between. The CDR3 spells CASSITGLNTEAFF. The CDR3 region has the DNA TGTGCCAGTAGTATAACAGGCTTGAACACTGAAGCTTTCTTT.

The table lists this clone with a few counts. The V gene is TRBV7-9, the J gene TRBJ1-1, with 10 bases that match TRBD1. The V segment lost 5 bases and the J segment 0 bases; nucleotides outside the gene matches: 9. This CDR3 comprises 17 residues. Germline CDR1 SEHNR, CDR2 FQNEAQ (reference sequence). The CDR3 bases are TGTGCCAGCAGCCAAGCCGGGACAGGGGAGATGAACACTGAAGCTTTCTTT. This sequence encodes CASSQAGTGEMNTEAFF.

The chain combines TRBV29-1 with TRBJ1-5; 8 bases line up with TRBD1. Trimming at V came to 5 bases and at J to 7 bases, leaving 7 bases not matched to a gene. The CDR3 has 13 amino acids. CDR1 is SQVTM, CDR2 ANQGSEA, per germline. The CDR3 DNA follows: TGCAGCGTTAGCACAGGGGGACGGCAGCCCCAGCATTTT. This encodes CSVSTGGRQPQHF.

The genes are TRBV19 and TRBJ2-1; TRBD2 matches 8 bases. Germline CDR1 reads LNHDA; CDR2 reads SQIVND (reference sequence). This CDR3 is 17 amino acids long. Trimming at V came to 3 bases and at J to 7 bases, leaving 14 bases not matched to a gene. Here the CDR3 reads CASSMVPGGRSGNEQFF. CDR3 nucleotide sequence: TGTGCCAGTAGTATGGTCCCCGGCGGGAGGAGCGGGAATGAGCAGTTCTTC.

The chain recombines TRBV6-5 with TRBJ2-7; TRBD2 matches at 12 bases. From germline, CDR1 is MNHEY and CDR2 SVGAGI. With 6 bases clipped from V and 2 bases from J, the junction kept 5 bases outside the gene matches. The CDR3 is 15 amino acids. The CDR3: CASRARTSGTYEQYF. The CDR3 bases are TGTGCCAGCAGGGCCCGGACTAGCGGGACCTACGAGCAGTACTTC.

The V gene is TRBV7-9, the J gene TRBJ2-1; 7 bases agree with TRBD2. There are 16 residues in the CDR3. J gave up 5 bases and V 5 bases, and 12 bases lay outside the gene matches. Germline CDR1 is SEHNR and CDR2 is FQNEAQ (reference sequence). This chain's CDR3 is CASSANGGRGHNEQFF. The CDR3 coding sequence is TGTGCCAGCAGCGCCAACGGCGGGAGAGGTCACAATGAGCAGTTCTTC.

The chain is built from TRBV30 and TRBJ2-3, with D maybe TRBD2 (5 bases). Deletions cut 4 bases from V and 2 bases from J, with 10 bases between. Germline CDR1 GTSNPN, CDR2 SVGIG (reference sequence). There are 13 residues in the CDR3. The CDR3 here is CAWNRGSTDTQYF. In nucleotides, the CDR3 is TGTGCCTGGAATCGGGGATCCACAGATACGCAGTATTTT.

This clone appeared a few times. V and J are TRBV6-6 and TRBJ1-1; 7 positions match TRBD1. The CDR3 spans 13 residues. Per the germline V gene, CDR1 is MNHNY and CDR2 is SVGAGI (reference sequence). Unmatched junction bases numbered 4, after V lost 6 bases and J lost 3 bases. CDR3 in DNA: TGTGCCAGCAGGACAGGGCCTGACACTGAAGCTTTCTTT. Protein product: CASRTGPDTEAFF.

V is TRBV28 and J is TRBJ1-1; D might be TRBD1 (5 bases). The CDR3 loop spans 13 amino acids. Between the trimmed V and J ends, which lost 6 bases and 3 bases, there was a span of 11 bases. Germline values: CDR1 MDHEN, CDR2 SYDVKM. CDR3 residues: CASSLWGDTEAFF. CDR3 sequence (DNA): TGTGCCAGCAGCCTATGGGGGGACACTGAAGCTTTCTTT.

V and J are TRBV9 and TRBJ2-2; TRBD2 matches at 10 bases. Trimming cost V 4 bases and J 2 bases; bases outside gene matches: 5. CDR3 length equals 16 residues. Germline loops: CDR1 SGDLS, CDR2 YYNGEE. In DNA, the CDR3 is TGTGCCAGCAGCACCCGGACTAGCGGCAACACCGGGGAGCTGTTTTTT. This sequence encodes CASSTRTSGNTGELFF.

V gene TRBV19 combines with J gene TRBJ2-6; 8 bases line up with TRBD1. Trimming took 7 bases from V and 0 from J; bases not matched to a gene: 8. This CDR3 is 17 amino acids long. CDR1 and CDR2 from the germline V gene are LNHDA and SQIVND (reference sequence). CDR3 bases: TGTGCCAGTAATAAAGGGACAGGCTACTCTGGGGCCAACGTCCTGACTTTC. Protein: CASNKGTGYSGANVLTF.

The rearrangement joins TRBV18 to TRBJ2-6; D call uncertain. The CDR3 runs 15 residues. The V end lost 2 bases, the J end lost 0 bases, and 5 bases lay between the germline ends. Germline V gene data show CDR1 as KGHSH and CDR2 as LQKENI. CDR3 bases: TGTGCCAGCTCACCATTCAACTCTGGGGCCAACGTCCTGACTTTC. This codes for CASSPFNSGANVLTF.

This sequence joins TRBV7-2 and TRBJ2-2, with 10 bases that match TRBD2. Germline assignment: CDR1 SGHTA and CDR2 FQGNSA. Trimming removed 4 bases from V and 5 bases from J; junction bases left unmatched: 10. CDR3 length equals 17 residues. The chain's CDR3 is CASSSLASGSWTGELFF. The CDR3 coding sequence is TGTGCCAGCAGCTCCCTGGCTAGCGGGAGTTGGACCGGGGAGCTGTTTTTT.

The genes are TRBV7-2 and TRBJ1-3, with 7 positions matching TRBD1. Germline V lookup: CDR1 SGHTA, CDR2 FQGNSA. This CDR3 has 16 residues. The V segment lost 5 bases and the J segment 0 bases; nucleotides outside the gene matches: 7. CDR3 loop: CASSRDSARSGNTIYF. In DNA form, the CDR3 reads TGTGCCAGCAGCAGGGACAGTGCCCGCTCTGGAAACACCATATATTTT.

On this clone itself: At one of its ends the junction is not consistent with the germline gene, which may arise from a read error. This chain uses TRBV7-7 with TRBJ2-2; maybe TRBD1 (6 bases). The CDR3 runs to 14 residues. Germline assignment: CDR1 SSHAT and CDR2 FNYEAQ (reference sequence). The CDR3: CASSLDRNTGELFF. CDR3 sequence (DNA): TGTGCTAGCAGCTTGGACAGGAACACCGGGGAGCTGTTTTTT.

This clone was counted a few times. The J gene is TRBJ2-1, the V gene TRBV27, with TRBD1 as a possible D gene (6 bases). CDR1 and CDR2 from the germline V gene are MNHEY and SMNVEV (reference sequence). V was cut by 2 bases and J by 2 bases, with 10 bases left in between. The CDR3 is made up of 15 amino acids. For the CDR3, the DNA is TGTGCCAGCAGTTTACAACAGGGACCCTACAATGAGCAGTTCTTC. Translation gives CASSLQQGPYNEQFF.